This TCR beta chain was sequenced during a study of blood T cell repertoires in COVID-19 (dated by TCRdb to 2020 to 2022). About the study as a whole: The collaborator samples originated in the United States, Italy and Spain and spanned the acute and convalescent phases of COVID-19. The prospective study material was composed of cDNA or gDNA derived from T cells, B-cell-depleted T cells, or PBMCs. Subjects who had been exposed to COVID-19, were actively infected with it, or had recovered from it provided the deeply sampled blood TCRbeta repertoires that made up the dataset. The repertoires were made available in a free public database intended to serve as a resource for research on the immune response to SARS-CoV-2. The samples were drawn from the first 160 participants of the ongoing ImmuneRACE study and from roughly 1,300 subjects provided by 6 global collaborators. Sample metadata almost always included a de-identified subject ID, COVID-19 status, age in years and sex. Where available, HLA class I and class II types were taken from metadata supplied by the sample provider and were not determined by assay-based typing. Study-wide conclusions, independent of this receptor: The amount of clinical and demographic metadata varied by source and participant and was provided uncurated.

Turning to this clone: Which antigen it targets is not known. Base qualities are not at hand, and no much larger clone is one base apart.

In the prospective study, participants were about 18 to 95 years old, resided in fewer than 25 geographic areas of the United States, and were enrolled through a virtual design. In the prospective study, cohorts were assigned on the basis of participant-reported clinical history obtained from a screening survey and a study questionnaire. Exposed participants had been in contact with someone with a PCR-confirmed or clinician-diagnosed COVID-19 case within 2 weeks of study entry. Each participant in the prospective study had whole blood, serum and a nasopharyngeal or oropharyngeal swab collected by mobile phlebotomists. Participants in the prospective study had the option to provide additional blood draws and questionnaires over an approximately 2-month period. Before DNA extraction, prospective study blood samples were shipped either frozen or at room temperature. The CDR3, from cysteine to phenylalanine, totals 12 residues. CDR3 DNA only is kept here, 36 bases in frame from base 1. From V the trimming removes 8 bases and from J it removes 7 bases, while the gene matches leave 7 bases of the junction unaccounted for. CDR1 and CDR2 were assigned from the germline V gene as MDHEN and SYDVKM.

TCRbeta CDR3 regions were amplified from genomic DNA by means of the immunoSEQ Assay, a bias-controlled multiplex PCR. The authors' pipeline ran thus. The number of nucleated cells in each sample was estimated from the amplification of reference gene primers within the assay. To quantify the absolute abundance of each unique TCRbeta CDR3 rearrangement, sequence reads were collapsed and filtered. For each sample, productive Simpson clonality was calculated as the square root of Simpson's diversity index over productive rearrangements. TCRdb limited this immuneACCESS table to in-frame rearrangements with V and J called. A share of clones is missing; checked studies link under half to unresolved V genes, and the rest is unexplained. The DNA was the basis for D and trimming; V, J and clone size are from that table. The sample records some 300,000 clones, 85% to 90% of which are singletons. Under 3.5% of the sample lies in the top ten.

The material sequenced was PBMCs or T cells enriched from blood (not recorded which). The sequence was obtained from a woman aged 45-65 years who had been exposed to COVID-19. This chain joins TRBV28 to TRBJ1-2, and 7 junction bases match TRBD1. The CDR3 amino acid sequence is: CASLTGVGGYTF. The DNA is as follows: TGTGCCAGCCTTACAGGGGTTGGTGGCTACACCTTC.